These T cell receptor beta chains were read from a single sample in a study of CD8 T cells in ankylosing spondylitis. TCRdb fed the 5' RACE reads into MiXCR, producing one record per CDR3 protein. The sample consists of approximately 300,000 distinct CDR3 sequences, 20% to 25% of them appearing once. The specimen sequenced was blood, either unsorted or a sorted T cell fraction (not recorded which). The receptors were gathered from a female donor with ankylosing spondylitis or in good health (not recorded which). CDR3s include the opening cysteine and the closing phenylalanine or tryptophan. D genes are given only for firm matches. Only part of the rows carry a size: once, few, many, or a class if the clone is expanded.

V: TRBV20-1; D: .; J: TRBJ1-6; size: .; CDR3: CSARMMQRDSPLHF; DNA: TGCAGTGCTAGAATGATGCAGAGGGATTCACCCCTCCACTTT
V: TRBV12-3/TRBV12-4; D: .; J: TRBJ2-5; size: few; CDR3: CASSWGGQGQETQYF; DNA: TGTGCCAGCAGTTGGGGAGGGCAGGGGCAAGAGACCCAGTACTTC
V: TRBV20-1; D: TRBD1; J: TRBJ2-7; size: few; CDR3: CSARGPGWTGNTYEQYF; DNA: TGCAGTGCTAGAGGGCCTGGCTGGACAGGGAACACCTACGAGCAGTACTTC
V: TRBV29-1; D: .; J: TRBJ2-7; size: few; CDR3: CSVNQGQGYEQYF; DNA: TGCAGCGTAAATCAGGGGCAGGGGTACGAGCAGTACTTC
V: TRBV5-5; D: TRBD1; J: TRBJ1-2; size: few; CDR3: CASSLAGQGDYGYTF; DNA: TGTGCCAGCAGCTTGGCGGGACAGGGTGACTATGGCTACACCTTC
V: TRBV20-1; D: TRBD1; J: TRBJ1-4; size: .; CDR3: CSVPTGGSEKLFF; DNA: TGCAGTGTGCCGACAGGGGGGAGTGAAAAACTGTTTTTT
V: TRBV9; D: TRBD1; J: TRBJ2-7; size: .; CDR3: CASSFRDRGSSQYF; DNA: TGTGCCAGCAGCTTTAGGGACAGGGGCTCTTCGCAGTACTTC
V: TRBV6-1; D: TRBD2; J: TRBJ2-1; size: few; CDR3: CASSAGTSGSNEQFF; DNA: TGTGCCAGCAGCGCCGGGACTAGCGGGAGCAATGAGCAGTTCTTC
V: TRBV28; D: TRBD2; J: TRBJ2-3; size: .; CDR3: CASSSAGRDTQYF; DNA: TGTGCCAGCAGCTCCGCCGGGAGGGATACGCAGTATTTT
V: TRBV6-5; D: .; J: TRBJ1-1; size: .; CDR3: CASRYSTLTEAFF; DNA: TGTGCCAGCAGGTACAGCACACTTACTGAAGCTTTCTTT
V: TRBV12-3/TRBV12-4; D: .; J: TRBJ2-7; size: .; CDR3: CANSSSTVWYEQYF; DNA: TGTGCCAACAGTTCAAGCACAGTCTGGTACGAGCAGTACTTC
V: TRBV6-1; D: .; J: TRBJ1-3; size: .; CDR3: CASSLVGQAKDVLGNTIYF; DNA: TGTGCCAGCAGTCTTGTTGGGCAGGCCAAAGATGTCTTAGGAAACACCATATATTTT
V: TRBV12-3/TRBV12-4; D: .; J: TRBJ2-3; size: few; CDR3: CATSGAGRTDTQYF; DNA: TGTGCCACCTCCGGGGCAGGGCGCACAGATACGCAGTATTTT
V: TRBV29-1; D: .; J: TRBJ2-1; size: few; CDR3: CSALLWGSSYNEQFF; DNA: TGCAGCGCCCTACTCTGGGGAAGCTCCTACAATGAGCAGTTCTTC
V: TRBV20-1; D: .; J: TRBJ1-2; size: .; CDR3: CSALHTNYGYTF; DNA: TGCAGTGCTTTACATACTAACTATGGCTACACCTTC
V: TRBV6-2/TRBV6-3; D: TRBD1; J: TRBJ1-1; size: .; CDR3: CASRDPGQGFTEAFF; DNA: TGTGCCAGCAGAGACCCCGGACAGGGATTCACTGAAGCTTTCTTT
V: TRBV7-2; D: TRBD2; J: TRBJ2-5; size: .; CDR3: CASKIAGVGQETQYF; DNA: TGTGCCAGCAAAATAGCGGGAGTAGGTCAAGAGACCCAGTACTTC
V: TRBV20-1; D: .; J: TRBJ2-5; size: once; CDR3: CSARDPGPTGLETQYF; DNA: TGCAGTGCTAGAGACCCGGGACCTACTGGGCTAGAGACCCAGTACTTC
V: TRBV6-1; D: .; J: TRBJ1-2; size: few; CDR3: CASRPSNPSGYTF; DNA: TGTGCCAGCAGACCCTCCAATCCTAGCGGCTACACCTTC
V: TRBV12-3/TRBV12-4; D: .; J: TRBJ2-7; size: .; CDR3: CASSLVTALYEQYF; DNA: TGTGCCAGCAGTCTGGTGACCGCCCTCTACGAGCAGTACTTC
V: TRBV7-2; D: .; J: TRBJ2-1; size: .; CDR3: CASSSQGLTYNEQFF; DNA: TGTGCCAGCAGTTCTCAGGGGCTCACCTACAATGAGCAGTTCTTC
V: TRBV5-1; D: TRBD1; J: TRBJ2-7; size: .; CDR3: CASSPFQRTGVGEQYF; DNA: TGCGCCAGCAGCCCGTTTCAACGGACAGGGGTCGGGGAGCAGTACTTC
V: TRBV6-2/TRBV6-3; D: TRBD1; J: TRBJ2-7; size: .; CDR3: CASTRQGIGEQYF; DNA: TGTGCCAGCACTAGACAGGGGATCGGGGAGCAGTACTTC
V: TRBV15; D: .; J: TRBJ2-6; size: .; CDR3: CATSRTRGRGANVLTF; DNA: TGTGCCACCAGCAGGACTCGAGGGAGAGGGGCCAACGTCCTGACTTTC
V: TRBV20-1; D: .; J: TRBJ1-4; size: few; CDR3: CSARDGGRREKLFF; DNA: TGCAGTGCTAGAGATGGGGGCCGTCGGGAAAAACTGTTTTTT
V: TRBV2; D: .; J: TRBJ2-3; size: .; CDR3: CASIPLGLLGDTQYF; DNA: TGTGCCAGCATTCCCCTGGGATTGCTAGGTGATACGCAGTATTTT